The sequence of this TCR beta chain was determined in a study of cytomegalovirus exposure and HLA in healthy donors. Study-level findings and limits: A highly shared variant cluster was judged a likely technical artifact. A later analysis reported that several of the most significant clusters appeared to be linked to common viral pathogens, among them Epstein-Barr virus.

60 Vbeta and 13 Jbeta primers were used in PCR. Some clones are missing from TCRdb's copy, which holds only in-frame ones; the method was immunoSEQ multiplex PCR. Of about 250,000 clones in the sample, about three quarters were seen once. In regard to this clone: Its antigen is unknown.

Germline V CDR1 and CDR2: KGHSH, LQKENI. The CDR3 sequence is 16 residues long. J gave up 1 base and V 5 bases, and 3 bases lay outside the gene matches. The chain couples TRBV18 to TRBJ2-2, with 11 bases lining up with TRBD1. The sequence came from a boy under 18 in good health and CMV-seronegative. Specimen: PBMCs. The CDR3 protein is CASSSGTGGNTGELFF. In DNA form, the CDR3 reads TGTGCCAGCTCATCCGGGACAGGGGGGAACACCGGGGAGCTGTTTTTT. The variable domain in full, with the rest retrieved from reference TRBV18 and TRBJ2-2, is NAGVMQNPRHLVRRRGQEARLRCSPMKGHSHVYWYRQLPEEGLKFMVYLQKENIIDESGMPKERFSAEFPKEGPSILRIQQVVRGDSAAYFCASSSGTGGNTGELFFGEGSRLTVL.